The 3 T cell receptor beta chains in this list originate from one sample, sequenced in a study of cytomegalovirus exposure and HLA in healthy donors. The PCR contained 60 Vbeta and 13 Jbeta primers. The assay was immunoSEQ multiplex PCR, and TCRdb's table has in-frame clones only and misses some. The repertoire has around 150,000 clones, about 79% of them found once; the top ten carry 1.8%. Material: PBMCs. Receptor source: a female donor in good health and CMV-seropositive.

Comment on this clone: This sample also contains other DNA sequences that code for the same CDR3. V and J are TRBV5-4 and TRBJ2-5; 12 bases match TRBD2. The V segment lost 0 bases and the J segment 4 bases; nucleotides outside the gene matches: 1. Germline lookup yields CDR1 SGHNT and CDR2 YYREEE (reference sequence). The CDR3 loop spans 15 amino acids. CDR3 nucleotide sequence: TGTGCCAGCAGCTTGGCACTAGCGGGGGGAGAGACCCAGTACTTC. The encoded protein is CASSLALAGGETQYF. Full variable domain (missing parts from reference TRBV5-4 and TRBJ2-5): ETGVTQSPTHLIKTRGQQVTLRCSSQSGHNTVSWYQQALGQGPQFIFQYYREEENGRGNFPPRFSGLQFPNYSSELNVNALELDDSALYLCASSLALAGGETQYFGPGTRLLVL.

This chain links TRBV19 with TRBJ2-5; 7 nucleotides line up with TRBD1. The CDR3 is 14 amino acids. CDR1 is LNHDA and CDR2 is SQIVND in the germline V gene (reference sequence). J was trimmed by 2 bases and V by 9 bases; bases with no gene match: 9. The CDR3, as DNA: TGTGCCAGCAGAGCCGGGACAGAGCAAGAGACCCAGTACTTC. This sequence encodes CASRAGTEQETQYF.

V gene TRBV29-1 combines with J gene TRBJ2-7; D unresolved. CDR1 is SQVTM and CDR2 is ANQGSEA in the germline V gene. CDR3 length: 13 residues. Trimming took 5 bases from V and 5 from J, leaving 16 bases between them. CDR3 protein: CSVCLAWANEQYF. The CDR3 DNA reads TGCAGCGTTTGTCTTGCGTGGGCCAACGAGCAGTACTTC.